This TCR beta chain was sequenced in a study of T cells in tuberculosis (dated by TCRdb to the late 2010s). Regarding the research as a whole: The study combined CD1B tetramers and high-throughput TCR immunosequencing to characterize T cells specific for the mycobacterial lipid antigen glucose monomycolate (GMM). In a South African clinical cohort, IGRA-negative adolescents, IGRA-positive adolescents with latent tuberculosis and adults with active tuberculosis were compared, with 9 to 10 people in each group.

Overall results and qualifications from the work: A classifier using the diverse GMM-specific repertoire reached roughly 87% accuracy (AUROC roughly 0.92), compared with more than 55% accuracy using GEM motif frequencies. Active tuberculosis TCR-alpha repertoires showed smaller mean NN-distances to GMM-specific TCRs than IGRA-negative controls, suggesting clonal expansion of these TCRs. The smaller NN-distances in active tuberculosis patients were driven in part by shorter CDR3-alpha lengths, while the difference seen for TCR-beta was not statistically significant. Clinical samples were selected based on the availability of cryopreserved specimens, with adults included as active tuberculosis cases and adolescents included as controls.

Comments on this clone: Its target antigen remains unknown. Per-nucleotide qualities are absent, and no much larger clonotype sits a single base away.

The immunoSEQ multiplex PCR assay was used to generate TCR libraries, with TCR-beta and/or TCR-alpha/delta assays applied to each sample. The Illumina high-throughput platform was used to sequence the amplified TCR libraries. In the source study's methods: Clustering and dimensionality reduction were performed using pairwise TCRdist distances among GMM-specific receptors from ex vivo sorted or in vitro expanded T cells. Each clinical repertoire received a mean NN-distance score, defined as the average TCRdist to the nearest 10% of tetramer-positive reference sequences. GEM TCR motif frequency was computed as the fraction of unique TCRs matching known GEM sequences by V/J usage and CDR3 length. Linear discriminant analysis with leave-one-out cross-validation, implemented in scikit-learn, was used to classify active tuberculosis. TCRdb mirrors the immuneACCESS table, restricted to in-frame sequences. Some clones are absent from its copies; in checked studies, under half trace to an unresolved V gene, and the reason for the others is unknown. The D gene and trimming were derived from the DNA, and the V and J assignments and clone size from that table. This sample holds 40,000 to 50,000 clones; about 95% were observed only once. Of the sample, 3.6% is held by the ten largest clones.

V is cut by 4 bases and J by 9 bases, and the space between the germline ends is 14 bases. For CDR1 and CDR2, the germline V gene (reference sequence) lists SGHNT and YYREEE. The cysteine opens and the phenylalanine closes a CDR3 of 14 amino acids. The kept DNA is CDR3 alone, 42 bases in frame from the first base. At study entry, adolescents were screened for latent tuberculosis infection by tuberculin skin test and QuantiFERON-TB GOLD In-Tube IGRA. Immunosequencing was performed on unsorted cryopreserved PBMC, with about 100,000 T cells per clinical donor covered on average. Eleven high schools in the Worcester region of the Western Cape, South Africa, served as enrollment sites for adolescents aged 12 to 18 years. Approximately 10 adolescents infected with M. tuberculosis and about 10 uninfected adolescents were chosen and matched for age and sex. PBMC from adolescents were isolated by density centrifugation from freshly drawn heparinized blood and then cryopreserved.

Specimen: PBMCs. The chain was built from TRBV5-4 and TRBJ1-6; the D gene identity is not certain. This receptor was identified in a donor aged 10 to 29 with latent tuberculosis or without tuberculosis infection. The DNA sequence follows: TGTGCCAGCAGCCAACAAAATAATCGTTCACCCCTCCACTTT. The resulting protein is CASSQQNNRSPLHF. The entire variable domain, with the stretches around the CDR3 drawn from the reference TRBV5-4 and TRBJ1-6 proteins, is ETGVTQSPTHLIKTRGQQVTLRCSSQSGHNTVSWYQQALGQGPQFIFQYYREEENGRGNFPPRFSGLQFPNYSSELNVNALELDDSALYLCASSQQNNRSPLHFGNGTRLTVT.